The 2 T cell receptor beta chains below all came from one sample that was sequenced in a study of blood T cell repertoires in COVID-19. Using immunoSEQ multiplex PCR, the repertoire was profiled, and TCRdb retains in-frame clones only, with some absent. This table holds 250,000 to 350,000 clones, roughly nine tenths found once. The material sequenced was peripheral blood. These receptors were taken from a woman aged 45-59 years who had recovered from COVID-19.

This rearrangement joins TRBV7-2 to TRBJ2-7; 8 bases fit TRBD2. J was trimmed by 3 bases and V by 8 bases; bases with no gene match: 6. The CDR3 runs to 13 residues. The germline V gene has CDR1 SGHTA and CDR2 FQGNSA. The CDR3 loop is CASGLATLYEQYF. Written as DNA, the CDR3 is TGTGCCAGCGGACTAGCCACACTCTACGAGCAGTACTTC.

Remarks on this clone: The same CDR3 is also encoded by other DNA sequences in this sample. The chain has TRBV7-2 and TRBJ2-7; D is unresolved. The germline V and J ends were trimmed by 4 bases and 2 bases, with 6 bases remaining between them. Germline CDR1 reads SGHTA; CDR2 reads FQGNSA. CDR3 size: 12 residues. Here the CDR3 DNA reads TGTGCCAGCAGCTCCGGAGCCTACGAGCAGTACTTC. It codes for CASSSGAYEQYF.